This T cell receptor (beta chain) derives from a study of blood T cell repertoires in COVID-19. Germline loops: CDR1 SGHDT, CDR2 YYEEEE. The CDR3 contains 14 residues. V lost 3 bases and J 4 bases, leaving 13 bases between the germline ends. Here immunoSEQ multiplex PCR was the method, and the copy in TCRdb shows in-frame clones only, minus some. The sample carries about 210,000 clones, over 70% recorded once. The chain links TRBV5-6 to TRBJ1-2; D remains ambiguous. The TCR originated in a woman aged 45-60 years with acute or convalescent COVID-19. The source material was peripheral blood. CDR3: CASSSPDWLYGYTF. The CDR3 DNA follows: TGTGCCAGCAGCTCTCCTGACTGGCTCTATGGCTACACCTTC. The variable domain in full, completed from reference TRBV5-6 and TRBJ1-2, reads DAGVTQSPTHLIKTRGQQVTLRCSPKSGHDTVSWYQQALGQGPQFIFQYYEEEERQRGNFPDRFSGHQFPNYSSELNVNALLLGDSALYLCASSSPDWLYGYTFGSGTRLTVV.